Detailed here is one T cell receptor (beta chain). Its antigen is currently unknown. The data originate from a study of T cells after posttransplantation cyclophosphamide. Overall study results and limits: Donor CD8+ memory clones often dominated recipient blood repertoires at later times. TRB clonality was highly associated with recipient CMV seropositivity and reactivation.

The method was immunoSEQ multiplex PCR; TCRdb's version includes in-frame clones alone and lacks a portion of them. The table shows approximately 30,000 clones, with around 90% occurring only once. The CDR3 contains 13 residues. V trimming: 5 bases; J trimming: 5 bases; junction bases outside the gene matches: 6. Germline V gives CDR1 MNHEY, CDR2 SVGAGI. V is TRBV6-5 and J is TRBJ2-7; 7 bases are a match to TRBD1. The clonotype comes from a woman aged 40-49 years with a blood cancer, CMV-positive, and with a related stem cell donor. Sample: PBMCs. In DNA form, the CDR3 reads TGTGCCAGCAGTGAGGGACAGTTCCACGAGCAGTACTTC. This gives the protein CASSEGQFHEQYF.